These 16 T cell receptor beta chains were sequenced from one sample in a study of PD-1 blockade in classical Hodgkin lymphoma. The time point was: cycle 4 day 1 (C4D1), after five to seven weeks of nivolumab. Each of the patients experienced relapse following autologous stem cell transplantation, and their brentuximab vedotin exposure differed. Starting with thawed PBMCs, CD4+ T cells were purified by magnetic negative selection. Profiled with immunoSEQ multiplex PCR; TCRdb holds only in-frame clones, not every one. This table holds under 25,000 clones, less than 75% found once. The material was CD4+ T cells from blood, obtained before the fourth cycle of nivolumab. The receptors were gathered from a human donor with classical Hodgkin lymphoma.

This chain joins TRBV6-4 and TRBJ1-2, with D possibly being TRBD1 (5 bases). Per germline, CDR1 MRHNA and CDR2 SNTAGT. Trimming took 5 bases from V and 8 from J, leaving 12 bases between them. This CDR3 is built from 12 residues. CDR3 coding DNA: TGTGCCAGCAGTTCGTCGGGGGAGGGCTACACCTTC. Its translation is CASSSSGEGYTF.

This chain links TRBV5-8 with TRBJ2-5, with 8 bases matching TRBD1. V was pared by 5 bases and J by 5 bases, with 8 bases of the junction left unmatched. Germline V gene lookup returns CDR1 SGHTS and CDR2 YDEGEE. The CDR3 length is 14 residues. The chain's CDR3 is CASRPTGGEETQYF. CDR3 sequence (DNA): TGTGCCAGCAGACCCACAGGGGGAGAGGAGACCCAGTACTTC.

V usage is TRBV15 and J usage is TRBJ2-5; D possibly corresponds to TRBD2 (5 bases). The CDR3 loop spans 15 amino acids. The germline CDR1 and CDR2 sequences are LNHNV and YYDKDF (reference sequence). Trimming removed 4 bases at V and 4 bases at J, with 16 bases between. The CDR3 nucleotides are TGTGCCACCAGCACCCGAGGAGGACGGGGAGAGACCCAGTACTTC. It yields the protein CATSTRGGRGETQYF.

The J gene is TRBJ2-2, the V gene TRBV5-6; D ambiguous. The CDR3 runs to 15 residues. Germline V gene data show CDR1 as SGHDT and CDR2 as YYEEEE. Trimming took off 4 bases at V and 0 bases at J, with 10 bases between the two ends. The CDR3 bases are TGTGCCAGCAGCGGGGTCACTGCGAACACCGGGGAGCTGTTTTTT. As protein: CASSGVTANTGELFF.

The rearrangement uses TRBV5-1 and TRBJ2-2, with D possibly being TRBD1 (6 bases). Germline V gives CDR1 SGHRS, CDR2 YFSETQ. Trimming shortened V by 4 bases and J by 2 bases, and 12 bases separated the two germline ends. The CDR3 is made up of 15 amino acids. The CDR3 nucleotides are TGCGCCAGCAGCACGGGACACTTAAACACCGGGGAGCTGTTTTTT. This codes for CASSTGHLNTGELFF.

The chain joins TRBV5-6 to TRBJ1-5, with a tentative D call TRBD1 (5 bases). This CDR3 comprises 15 residues. Germline V CDR1 and CDR2: SGHDT, YYEEEE. Trimming pared 3 bases from V and 2 bases from J, leaving 12 bases between. The DNA of the CDR3 is TGTGCCAGCAGCTATACGGGGGGGGGCAATCAGCCCCAGCATTTT. As protein: CASSYTGGGNQPQHF.

The V and J genes are TRBV5-6 and TRBJ1-5; the D is unclear. The CDR3 sequence is 12 residues long. Per the germline V gene, CDR1 is SGHDT and CDR2 is YYEEEE. V was trimmed by 4 bases and J by 9 bases, leaving 11 bases between them. CDR3 sequence reads: CASSTYPGPQHF. The CDR3 nucleotides are TGTGCCAGCAGCACCTACCCAGGGCCCCAGCATTTT.

This clone was recorded once. This rearrangement joins TRBV7-2 to TRBJ1-5; 8 bases are shared with TRBD1. The length of the CDR3 is 17 residues. The V segment lost 5 bases and the J segment 4 bases; nucleotides outside the gene matches: 13. Germline lookup yields CDR1 SGHTA and CDR2 FQGNSA. CDR3 DNA: TGTGCCAGCAGCCCGGGGCAGGGGGCGCTAAGGAATCAGCCCCAGCATTTT. This gives the protein CASSPGQGALRNQPQHF.

This chain uses TRBV6-1 with TRBJ2-7; D is unresolved. V lost 6 bases to trimming and J lost 1 base, with 7 bases between them. CDR1 and CDR2 from the germline V gene are MNHNS and SASEGT. The CDR3 loop spans 12 amino acids. Here the CDR3 DNA reads TGTGCCAGCAGGACGGTTTCCTACGAGCAGTACTTC. Amino acids: CASRTVSYEQYF.

The chain couples TRBV11-3 to TRBJ2-1, with 7 positions matching TRBD2. The CDR3 has 14 residues. Germline V gene sequence: CDR1 SGHNT, CDR2 YENEEA. Trimming removed 5 bases from V and 4 bases from J; junction bases left unmatched: 5. CDR3 sequence: CASSPGGSYNEQFF. The CDR3 DNA sequence: TGTGCCAGCAGCCCGGGAGGAAGTTACAATGAGCAGTTCTTC.

The genes are TRBV18 and TRBJ2-1; D is unclear. The V gene lost 3 bases and the J gene lost 10 bases, with 10 bases spanning the gap. There are 12 residues in the CDR3. Looked up from germline, CDR1 is KGHSH and CDR2 is LQKENI. CDR3 DNA sequence: TGTGCCAGCTCACCTGATGAGGAGGAGCAGTTCTTC. Amino acids: CASSPDEEEQFF.

The rearrangement links TRBV4-3 to TRBJ1-6, with 10 nucleotides matching TRBD1. Germline V gene sequence: CDR1 LGHNA, CDR2 YSLEER. With 0 bases clipped from V and 7 bases from J, the junction kept 6 bases outside the gene matches. The CDR3 runs 17 residues. The CDR3 coding sequence is TGCGCCAGCAGCCAAGATCTGGGACAGGGGCGGAATTCACCCCTCCACTTT. Protein product: CASSQDLGQGRNSPLHF.

V usage is TRBV6-4 and J usage is TRBJ1-1; TRBD1 might be the D (5 bases). Trimming removed 5 bases at V and 11 bases at J, with 18 bases between. This CDR3 contains 13 residues. The V gene's germline CDR1 is MRHNA and CDR2 SNTAGT. CDR3 sequence reads: CASSPHGGLGAFF. CDR3 in DNA: TGTGCCAGCAGTCCCCACGGGGGACTAGGGGCTTTCTTT.

The chain is built from TRBV20-1 and TRBJ1-1; a weak D match, TRBD1 (6 bases). Germline V lookup: CDR1 DFQATT, CDR2 SNEGSKA (reference sequence). This CDR3 comprises 11 residues. The chain's CDR3 is CRAQGGTEAFF. The CDR3 nucleotides read TGCAGAGCACAGGGTGGCACTGAAGCTTTCTTT.

The chain combines TRBV11-3 with TRBJ2-1; no clear D. CDR1 and CDR2 from the germline V gene are SGHNT and YENEEA. V lost 1 base and J 10 bases, leaving 5 bases between the germline ends. There are 11 residues in the CDR3. The CDR3 protein is CASSLGREQFF. The DNA for the CDR3 is TGTGCCAGCAGCTTAGGGCGAGAGCAGTTCTTC.

V is TRBV25-1 and J is TRBJ1-3, with unresolved D. The germline V gene has CDR1 MGHDK and CDR2 SYGVNS. The CDR3 runs 14 residues. V was clipped by 0 bases and J by 4 bases, with 7 bases between them. The CDR3 DNA sequence: TGTGCCAGCAGTGAATACGGGGTGGGAAACACCATATATTTT. Amino acids: CASSEYGVGNTIYF.